This entry lists 23 T cell receptor beta chains sequenced from one sample in a study of cytomegalovirus exposure and HLA in healthy donors. PCR employed 60 Vbeta and 13 Jbeta primers. Clones were read by immunoSEQ multiplex PCR, and TCRdb kept only the in-frame ones, dropping some. Of over 95,000 clones listed, over 75% are singletons. Sequenced input: PBMCs. The receptors were gathered from a woman younger than 45 in good health and CMV-seropositive.

CDR3 residues: CASSKTGNTEAFF. DNA of the CDR3: TGTGCCAGCAGTAAAACAGGGAACACTGAAGCTTTCTTT. The chain combines TRBV6-5 with TRBJ1-1; D is possibly TRBD1 (5 bases). CDR3 length: 13 amino acids. Germline V gives CDR1 MNHEY, CDR2 SVGAGI. V lost 5 bases to trimming and J lost 1 base, with 8 bases between them.

Only a few counts were recorded for this clone. V usage is TRBV7-6 and J usage is TRBJ2-3; TRBD2 matches 10 bases. Germline CDR1 is SGHVS and CDR2 is FNYEAQ. The junction had 2 bases not matched to a gene; V was cut back by 3 bases and J by 2 bases. The CDR3 length is 15 residues. The chain's CDR3 is CASSFTSGTTDTQYF. As DNA, the CDR3 is TGTGCCAGCAGCTTCACTAGCGGGACCACAGATACGCAGTATTTT.

This chain joins TRBV5-6 and TRBJ2-3, with D possibly being TRBD2 (6 bases). CDR1 and CDR2 from the germline V gene are SGHDT and YYEEEE. The V end was cut by 0 bases, the J end by 3 bases, with 14 bases between. The CDR3 length is 16 residues. The CDR3 region is CASSLDYASATDTQYF. The CDR3, as DNA: TGTGCCAGCAGCTTGGACTACGCTAGCGCGACAGATACGCAGTATTTT. The full variable domain, its missing parts supplied by reference TRBV5-6 and TRBJ2-3, is DAGVTQSPTHLIKTRGQQVTLRCSPKSGHDTVSWYQQALGQGPQFIFQYYEEEERQRGNFPDRFSGHQFPNYSSELNVNALLLGDSALYLCASSLDYASATDTQYFGPGTRLTVL.

This clone is termed medium-sized. The genes are TRBV6-5 and TRBJ1-5, with D unclear. Germline V gene sequence: CDR1 MNHEY, CDR2 SVGAGI. This CDR3 is built from 13 residues. The germline V and J ends were trimmed by 0 bases and 5 bases, with 5 bases remaining between them. CDR3 residues: CASSYSADQPQHF. CDR3 nucleotides: TGTGCCAGCAGTTACTCGGCGGATCAGCCCCAGCATTTT.

The V call is TRBV13, the J call TRBJ1-2; TRBD1 matches 8 bases. This CDR3 is 16 amino acids long. V shed 3 bases and J 3 bases; nucleotides not matched to a gene: 9. Germline CDR1 is PRHDT and CDR2 is FYEKMQ (reference sequence). The CDR3 sequence: CASSFGGQTGDYGYTF. The CDR3 nucleotides are TGTGCCAGCAGCTTCGGAGGGCAGACAGGGGACTATGGCTACACCTTC.

The CDR3 region has the DNA TGTGCCAGCAGCCAGGAACACCCGGGACTAGCGTTTCTCGAGCAGTACTTC. It is translated as CASSQEHPGLAFLEQYF. The V call is TRBV4-2, the J call TRBJ2-7; TRBD2 matches at 10 bases. Germline V gives CDR1 LGHNA, CDR2 YNFKEQ. With 3 bases clipped from V and 6 bases from J, the junction kept 14 bases outside the gene matches. CDR3 length: 17 residues.

To note about this clone: Its ends do not fully match the called genes, so a read error is possible. The chain combines TRBV9 with TRBJ1-4; D uncertain. Per germline, CDR1 SGDLS and CDR2 YYNGEE. The CDR3 is 15 residues long. CDR3 sequence (DNA): TGTGCCAGCGGCGTAACTGGCATCGAGGGTGAAAAACTGTTTTTT. Protein sequence: CASGVTGIEGEKLFF.

The chain combines TRBV6-1 with TRBJ2-5, with 9 bases that match TRBD2. V shed 5 bases, J shed 1 base, and the junction held 5 bases outside the gene matches. Germline V gene lookup returns CDR1 MNHNS and CDR2 SASEGT. The CDR3 totals 15 residues. Here the CDR3 reads CASSTASGTQETQYF. In DNA form, the CDR3 reads TGTGCCAGCAGTACGGCTAGCGGGACCCAAGAGACCCAGTACTTC.

The V gene is TRBV5-1, the J gene TRBJ2-7, with 7 nucleotides matching TRBD2. The germline CDR1 and CDR2 sequences are SGHRS and YFSETQ. V lost 1 base and J lost 3; bases outside the gene matches: 13. The CDR3 runs to 17 residues. DNA of the CDR3: TGCGCCAGCAGCTTGAGGGCCGCGTCCGGGACTATCTACGAGCAGTACTTC. Protein: CASSLRAASGTIYEQYF.

In its sample, this clone was seen once. The CDR3 sequence is CASSLERLSGQYF. CDR3 coding DNA: TGTGCCAGCAGCTTAGAGCGGCTAAGCGGGCAGTACTTC. The chain uses TRBV7-8 and TRBJ2-7; perhaps TRBD2 as D (5 bases). This CDR3 spans 13 amino acids. From germline, CDR1 is SGHVS and CDR2 FQNEAQ. The V end was cut by 1 base, the J end by 9 bases, with 13 bases between. Variable domain in full (rest from reference TRBV7-8 and TRBJ2-7): GAGVSQSPRYKVAKRGQDVALRCDPISGHVSLFWYQQALGQGPEFLTYFQNEAQLDKSGLPSDRFFAERPEGSVSTLKIQRTQQEDSAVYLCASSLERLSGQYFGPGTRLTVT.

This clone is a singleton in its sample. V is TRBV5-1 and J is TRBJ2-7; TRBD1 might be the D (7 bases). This CDR3 contains 16 residues. The V and J ends lost 5 bases and 1 base respectively, with 19 bases between them. Germline V gene sequence: CDR1 SGHRS, CDR2 YFSETQ. The CDR3 DNA follows: TGCGCCAGCAGTCGACAGGGAGGCGAGATTTCCTACGAGCAGTACTTC. It translates to CASSRQGGEISYEQYF.

The CDR3 protein is CAISEEVGTGIAQHF. CDR3 nucleotides: TGTGCCATCAGTGAAGAAGTGGGGACAGGGATAGCCCAGCATTTT. The chain carries TRBV10-3 and TRBJ1-5; TRBD1 agrees at 9 bases. Unmatched junction bases numbered 11, after V lost 3 bases and J lost 11 bases. Germline values: CDR1 ENHRY, CDR2 SYGVKD. This CDR3 region has 15 residues.

The chain carries TRBV9 and TRBJ1-3; possibly TRBD1 for D (6 bases). The V and J ends lost 0 bases and 0 bases respectively, with 10 bases between them. Germline-derived CDR1 and CDR2 are SGDLS and YYNGEE. The CDR3 is 16 amino acids. The CDR3 is CASSVDGQNSGNTIYF. The CDR3 bases are TGTGCCAGCAGCGTAGACGGACAGAACTCTGGAAACACCATATATTTT.

The J gene is TRBJ2-3, the V gene TRBV7-9, with TRBD2 matching 11 bases. Germline lookup yields CDR1 SEHNR and CDR2 FQNEAQ (reference sequence). V dropped 3 bases and J dropped 4; count of bases not matched to a gene: 6. The CDR3 is made up of 16 amino acids. DNA of the CDR3: TGTGCCAGCAGCTTCACTAGCGGGAGTGGTTCAGATACGCAGTATTTT. Translation gives CASSFTSGSGSDTQYF. The full variable domain, in which reference TRBV7-9 and TRBJ2-3 provide the parts outside the CDR3, is DTGVSQNPRHKITKRGQNVTFRCDPISEHNRLYWYRQTLGQGPEFLTYFQNEAQLEKSRLLSDRFSAERPKGSFSTLEIQRTEQGDSAMYLCASSFTSGSGSDTQYFGPGTRLTVL.

The rearrangement links TRBV5-1 to TRBJ2-7; TRBD2 matches at 10 bases. J lost 3 bases, V lost 4 bases, and 10 bases had no gene match. The germline CDR1 and CDR2 sequences are SGHRS and YFSETQ. The CDR3 runs 16 residues. The CDR3 DNA sequence: TGCGCCAGCAGCCCCGGGACTAGCGCCATGTTCTACGAGCAGTACTTC. This gives the protein CASSPGTSAMFYEQYF.

As regards this clone: Other DNA sequences from this sample encode an identical CDR3 as well. CDR3 sequence (DNA): TGTGCCAGCAGCTCGGCAGGGAACACTGAAGCTTTCTTT. It codes for CASSSAGNTEAFF. This sequence joins TRBV7-9 and TRBJ1-1; unclear D gene. The CDR3 has 13 residues. Per germline, CDR1 SEHNR and CDR2 FQNEAQ (reference sequence). The ends were cut back, 4 bases at V and 1 base at J, with 7 bases in the middle.

The J gene is TRBJ1-3, the V gene TRBV18; TRBD1 agrees at 9 bases. CDR1 is KGHSH and CDR2 is LQKENI in the germline V gene. The CDR3 runs to 18 residues. Trimming at V came to 0 bases and at J to 2 bases, leaving 8 bases not matched to a gene. This CDR3 is CASSPPGQGTKTGNTIYF. CDR3 in DNA: TGTGCCAGCTCACCACCGGGACAGGGAACGAAGACTGGAAACACCATATATTTT.

The chain combines TRBV30 with TRBJ1-4; D unresolved. Germline CDR1 GTSNPN, CDR2 SVGIG (reference sequence). Deletions cut 1 base from V and 8 bases from J, with 17 bases between. The CDR3 covers 15 residues. CDR3 DNA sequence: TGTGCCTGGAGTGAACGACAATTGGTCGGAGAAAAACTGTTTTTT. It yields the protein CAWSERQLVGEKLFF.

This clone occurred once. V is TRBV6-1 and J is TRBJ2-5; TRBD2 is a possible D gene (5 bases). The J call could be wrong; TRBJ2-7 is a better fit for the DNA end. The CDR3 covers 11 residues. Germline assignment: CDR1 MNHNS and CDR2 SASEGT. CDR3 sequence (DNA): TGTGCCACAAAGGGAGACTACGAGCAGTACTTC. Translation gives CATKGDYEQYF.

A few counts support this clone. The chain employs TRBV19 and TRBJ1-1; D remains unclear. Per the germline V gene, CDR1 is LNHDA and CDR2 is SQIVND (reference sequence). The ends were cut back, 8 bases at V and 7 bases at J, with 20 bases in the middle. This CDR3 has 14 residues. CDR3 sequence: CASVGGRVNGEAFF. CDR3 nucleotides: TGTGCCAGTGTAGGTGGTCGGGTGAATGGTGAAGCTTTCTTT.

This chain connects TRBV6-5 to TRBJ2-7; D might be TRBD1 (6 bases). V lost 9 bases, J lost 2 bases, and 11 bases lay in between. Germline CDR1 reads MNHEY; CDR2 reads SVGAGI. The CDR3 is 12 residues long. Written as DNA, the CDR3 is TGTGCCAGTATGGGGGCTACCTACGAGCAGTACTTC. This translates into CASMGATYEQYF.

This clone appeared a few times. This CDR3 is CASGRQSNQPQHF. The CDR3 DNA reads as TGTGCCAGCGGTAGACAGAGCAATCAGCCCCAGCATTTT. The chain employs TRBV2 and TRBJ1-5; possible D gene TRBD1, 5 bases. CDR3 length: 13 amino acids. V was trimmed by 8 bases and J by 1 base, leaving 9 bases between them. Germline CDR1 and CDR2: SNHLY and FYNNEI.

The gene calls are TRBV27 and TRBJ1-2, with TRBD1 as a possible D gene (6 bases). V lost 8 bases, J lost 0 bases, and 16 bases lay in between. The CDR3 sequence is 15 residues long. CDR1 MNHEY and CDR2 SMNVEV come from the germline V gene (reference sequence). CDR3 amino acids: CASREQGTANYGYTF. DNA for the CDR3: TGTGCCAGCCGAGAACAGGGAACTGCTAACTATGGCTACACCTTC.